This TCR beta chain was retrieved from a study of yellow fever vaccine responses in identical twins. A word on this clonotype: Its antigen is unidentified.

Study-level results: Twin vaccine T cell responses reportedly seemed partly convergent, partly personalized.

TCRdb reprocessed the RT-PCR reads via MiXCR and lists one record per CDR3 protein. The table records over 3,000 distinct CDR3 sequences, about 88% of them present only once. This TCR was sampled from a young woman who received the yellow fever vaccine. The sequenced sample was T cells from blood (PBMCs), unsorted or a sorted subset (not recorded which), obtained before or after yellow fever vaccination (not recorded which).

The CDR3 nucleotides are TGTGCCAGCAGCTTAGACAGGGGGCCTGAGCCCCAGCATTTT. The encoded protein is CASSLDRGPEPQHF. The chain links TRBV7-9 to TRBJ1-5; 9 bases match TRBD1. V lost 1 base to trimming and J lost 8 bases; unmatched junction nucleotides: 3. The CDR3 is made up of 14 amino acids. Germline assignment: CDR1 SEHNR and CDR2 FQNEAQ (reference sequence).